The 2 T cell receptor beta chains listed next were all sequenced from one sample in a study of memory CD4+ T cells and cytomegalovirus serostatus. The sort gate was single viable CD3+CD4+CD8-CD45RO+ cells for memory CD4+ T cells. The method was immunoSEQ multiplex PCR; TCRdb's version includes in-frame clones alone and lacks a portion of them. The sample shows some 60,000 clones, 80% to 85% of them seen only once. Sequencing was carried out using memory CD4+ T cells from blood. Receptors originate from an adult in good health and CMV-seronegative.

V is TRBV6-1 and J is TRBJ1-2; D gene ambiguous. V lost 3 bases and J lost 8, with 16 bases in between. CDR1 MNHNS and CDR2 SASEGT come from the germline V gene. The CDR3 is 14 residues long. CDR3 protein: CASSDSFRPSGYTF. In DNA, the CDR3 is TGTGCCAGCAGTGATAGTTTTAGGCCCTCAGGCTACACCTTC.

The rearrangement joins TRBV4-3 to TRBJ1-2, with D possibly TRBD1 on 5 matching bases. V lost 0 bases, J lost 5 bases, and 10 bases lay in between. CDR3 size: 14 residues. Germline V gene sequence: CDR1 LGHNA, CDR2 YSLEER. Written as DNA, the CDR3 is TGCGCCAGCAGCCAAGAGACGGGACCTTATGGCTACACCTTC. As protein: CASSQETGPYGYTF.